This T cell receptor beta chain was obtained from a study of cytomegalovirus exposure and HLA in healthy donors. Study at large: Within the Caucasian-associated ancestry cluster were around four fifths of the 398 genotyped donors.

Germline V gives CDR1 SSHAT, CDR2 FNYEAQ (reference sequence). This CDR3 spans 14 amino acids. Study-wide results and limits: Later analysis identified around 15,000 TCR beta sequences associated with HLA alleles, using a false discovery rate threshold of 0.05.

The count of this clone is one. Its matching antigen is unknown. One end of the junction is discordant with germline, which a read error may explain. The PCR contained 60 Vbeta and 13 Jbeta primers. Sequencing used immunoSEQ multiplex PCR; TCRdb keeps in-frame clones, though not all of them. The sample carries 65,000 to 90,000 clones, more than 80% recorded once. The origin of this receptor is a woman in her 30s in good health and CMV-seronegative. The chain uses TRBV7-7 and TRBJ2-1; 8 nucleotides line up with TRBD2. Specimen: PBMCs. Here the CDR3 reads CASSQIAGIHEQFF. The CDR3 region has the DNA TGTGCTAGCAGCCAAATAGCGGGAATCCATGAGCAGTTCTTC.